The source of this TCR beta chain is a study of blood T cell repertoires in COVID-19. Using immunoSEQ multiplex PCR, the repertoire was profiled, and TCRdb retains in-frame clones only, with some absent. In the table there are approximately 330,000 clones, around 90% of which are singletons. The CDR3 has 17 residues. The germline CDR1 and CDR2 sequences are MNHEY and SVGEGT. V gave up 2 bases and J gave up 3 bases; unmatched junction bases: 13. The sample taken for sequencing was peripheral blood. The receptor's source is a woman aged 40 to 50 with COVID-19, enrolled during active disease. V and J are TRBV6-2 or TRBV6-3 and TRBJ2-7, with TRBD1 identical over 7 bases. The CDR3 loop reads CASSYLFDRAPIYEQYF. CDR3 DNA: TGTGCCAGCAGTTACCTGTTCGACAGGGCCCCCATCTACGAGCAGTACTTC.